This T cell receptor (beta chain) was observed in a study of molecular identifiers for immune sequencing clone quantification. This clonotype has only a few counts. TCRdb recomputed calls from the PCR reads with MiXCR, one row per CDR3 protein. The sample shows about half a million distinct CDR3 sequences, about 26% of them seen only once. Trimming shortened V by 8 bases and J by 5 bases, and 18 bases separated the two germline ends. CDR3 length: 15 amino acids. In germline, CDR1 is SNHLY, CDR2 FYNNEI. The sequence was collected from a human donor in good health. Some libraries in this study had Jurkat cell RNA spiked in. The chain recombines TRBV2 with TRBJ2-2; possible D gene TRBD1, 5 bases. The sample comprised naive CD8+ T cells from blood, with Jurkat cell RNA spiked in. Regarding subset: FACS-sorted CD8+CD4-CCR7+CD45RA+ naive T cells. The CDR3 loop is CASRSIWGATGELFF. In DNA, the CDR3 is TGTGCCAGCCGGTCTATTTGGGGCGCTACCGGGGAGCTGTTTTTT.